One sample yielded the 15 T cell receptor beta chains listed below, sequenced in a study of T-cell reconstitution after alpha-beta-depleted transplantation in children. As it was prepared, the TCRbeta library received unique molecular identifiers. TCRdb processed the PCR reads anew with MiXCR; each CDR3 protein has one entry. Of some 590,000 distinct CDR3 sequences in the sample, about 10% were seen once. Sequenced material: PBMCs from the stem cell graft donor, taken from the stem cell graft. These receptors originate from a human donor who donated a stem cell graft to a child with acute myeloid leukemia.

Ten or more counts support this clonotype. V is TRBV7-2 and J is TRBJ2-1; the match to TRBD2 covers 11 bases. Germline V gene data show CDR1 as SGHTA and CDR2 as FQGNSA. The CDR3 length is 14 residues. The V and J ends lost 5 bases and 8 bases, in that order; junction bases with no gene match: 5. CDR3 DNA sequence: TGTGCCAGCAGCATCCCTAGCGGGGGGCATGAGCAGTTCTTC. Amino acids: CASSIPSGGHEQFF.

This clonotype was seen ten or more times. In DNA, the CDR3 is TGTGCCAGCAGCGTAGCAAGTAGCGGCAATGAGCAGTTCTTC. Translation gives CASSVASSGNEQFF. V is TRBV9 and J is TRBJ2-1; TRBD2 might be the D (6 bases). V gave up 0 bases and J gave up 6 bases, with 10 bases separating them. This CDR3 is built from 14 residues. The germline V gene encodes CDR1 SGDLS and CDR2 YYNGEE. Filled out from reference TRBV9 and TRBJ2-1, the complete variable domain reads DSGVTQTPKHLITATGQRVTLRCSPRSGDLSVYWYQQSLDQGLQFLIQYYNGEERAKGNILERFSAQQFPDLHSELNLSSLELGDSALYFCASSVASSGNEQFFGPGTRLTVL.

This chain joins TRBV6-2 or TRBV6-3 and TRBJ1-2; TRBD1 matches at 7 bases. With V trimmed by 6 bases and J by 5 bases, 9 bases remained unmatched. The germline V gene has CDR1 MNHEY and CDR2 SVGEGT. There are 14 residues in the CDR3. The CDR3 DNA is TGTGCCAGCAGACCCCGGACAGGCGCTTATGGCTACACCTTC. Translated, it gives CASRPRTGAYGYTF.

The chain joins TRBV12-3 or TRBV12-4 to TRBJ1-6; 8 bases match TRBD1. This CDR3 spans 14 amino acids. Trimming removed 5 bases from V and 10 bases from J; junction bases left unmatched: 7. The CDR3 DNA sequence: TGTGCCAGCAGTCTTTCAGGGGGCATCTCACCCCTCCACTTT. As protein: CASSLSGGISPLHF.

V gene TRBV7-3 combines with J gene TRBJ2-3, with 8 bases that match TRBD2. The CDR3 length is 19 residues. Looked up from germline, CDR1 is SGHTA and CDR2 is FQGTGA. Trimming cost V 1 base and J 1 base; bases outside gene matches: 13. CDR3 nucleotides: TGTGCCAGCAGCTTAATTGGGACTAGAGGGGGATCGGGCACAGATACGCAGTATTTT. Translation: CASSLIGTRGGSGTDTQYF. The variable domain in full, completed from reference TRBV7-3 and TRBJ2-3, reads GAGVSQTPSNKVTEKGKYVELRCDPISGHTALYWYRQSLGQGPEFLIYFQGTGAADDSGLPNDRFFAVRPEGSVSTLKIQRTERGDSAVYLCASSLIGTRGGSGTDTQYFGPGTRLTVL.

This clonotype was counted between two and nine times. The chain couples TRBV20-1 to TRBJ2-1; TRBD2 agrees at 8 bases. CDR3 length equals 15 residues. Per germline, CDR1 DFQATT and CDR2 SNEGSKA (reference sequence). With 5 bases clipped from V and 3 bases from J, the junction kept 9 bases outside the gene matches. The CDR3 loop is CSARVREGHYNEQFF. The CDR3 DNA sequence: TGCAGTGCTCGAGTCCGGGAGGGCCACTACAATGAGCAGTTCTTC.

The sample holds a few counts of this clonotype. The genes are TRBV29-1 and TRBJ1-2; D perhaps matches TRBD1 (5 bases). The germline gives CDR1 SQVTM, CDR2 ANQGSEA. The CDR3 is made up of 14 amino acids. Trimming took off 7 bases at V and 9 bases at J, with 24 bases between the two ends. This chain's CDR3 is CSAFVGRESWSYTF. The CDR3 region has the DNA TGCAGCGCCTTCGTGGGACGGGAAAGTTGGAGCTACACCTTC.

The chain combines TRBV19 with TRBJ2-1; 7 bases are shared with TRBD2. CDR3 length: 14 amino acids. Trimming cost V 3 bases and J 4 bases; bases outside gene matches: 3. Germline V lookup: CDR1 LNHDA, CDR2 SQIVND (reference sequence). In DNA, the CDR3 is TGTGCCAGTAGTATGCTAGCGGAATACAATGAGCAGTTCTTC. It specifies CASSMLAEYNEQFF.

The table lists this clonotype with a few counts. The V gene is TRBV20-1, the J gene TRBJ1-1, with 7 bases lining up with TRBD1. The junction had 9 bases not matched to a gene; V was cut back by 5 bases and J by 0 bases. The CDR3 has 15 amino acids. CDR1 is DFQATT and CDR2 is SNEGSKA in the germline V gene (reference sequence). This chain's CDR3 is CSADTGVTMNTEAFF. In nucleotides, the CDR3 is TGCAGTGCTGATACAGGGGTAACGATGAACACTGAAGCTTTCTTT.

This clonotype was seen many times. This sequence joins TRBV24-1 and TRBJ1-2; D gene ambiguous. The CDR3 length is 13 residues. The germline V and J ends were trimmed by 7 bases and 2 bases, with 10 bases remaining between them. The germline gives CDR1 KGHDR, CDR2 SFDVKD. The CDR3 nucleotides are TGTGCCACCAGCCTCAATCAGAACTATGGCTACACCTTC. This gives the protein CATSLNQNYGYTF.

This clonotype was observed a handful of times. The rearrangement uses TRBV5-1 and TRBJ2-3; 7 bases are shared with TRBD2. Germline V gene sequence: CDR1 SGHRS, CDR2 YFSETQ. V shed 4 bases and J 5 bases; nucleotides not matched to a gene: 13. The CDR3 consists of 16 residues. Here the CDR3 reads CASSLEGAGVKDTQYF. The CDR3 nucleotides read TGCGCCAGCAGCCTGGAGGGTGCGGGAGTGAAAGATACGCAGTATTTT.

This clonotype was seen many times. The chain links TRBV5-1 to TRBJ1-6, with a weak D call TRBD1 (5 bases). The CDR3 is 15 amino acids. Germline CDR1 and CDR2: SGHRS and YFSETQ. Trimming cost V 5 bases and J 7 bases, with 16 bases left between them. The CDR3 reads CASSEVGTSNSPLHF. As DNA, the CDR3 is TGCGCCAGCAGTGAAGTGGGGACTTCCAATTCACCCCTCCACTTT.

This clonotype turned up a few times. The chain uses TRBV20-1 and TRBJ2-2; D remains ambiguous. The CDR3 runs to 13 residues. The germline V gene has CDR1 DFQATT and CDR2 SNEGSKA (reference sequence). V lost 5 bases to trimming and J lost 1 base, with 8 bases between them. CDR3 in amino acids: CSAWWVNTGELFF. The CDR3 nucleotides read TGCAGTGCTTGGTGGGTGAACACCGGGGAGCTGTTTTTT.

This clonotype was seen a handful of times. The V call is TRBV20-1, the J call TRBJ2-4; TRBD2 agrees at 10 bases. Germline V gives CDR1 DFQATT, CDR2 SNEGSKA (reference sequence). Losses at the gene ends were 5 bases for V and 2 bases for J; bases not matched to a gene: 6. The CDR3 is 15 amino acids. The CDR3 sequence: CSAHSGRETKNIQYF. The DNA of the CDR3 is TGCAGTGCTCACAGCGGGAGGGAGACCAAAAACATTCAGTACTTC.

This clonotype has more than one count but fewer than ten. The chain carries TRBV4-2 and TRBJ2-5, with 8 bases matching TRBD2. The ends lost 2 bases at V and 2 bases at J; junction bases unmatched: 7. Germline CDR1 is LGHNA and CDR2 is YNFKEQ. The CDR3 totals 16 residues. For the CDR3, the DNA is TGTGCCAGCAGCCAAACTAGCGGAACCACTCAAGAGACCCAGTACTTC. This encodes CASSQTSGTTQETQYF.